Below, one TCR beta chain is given with its context. Its antigen is currently unknown. This record comes from a study of CD8+CD57+ T cells in acquired aplastic anemia. Study context: Sorted CD4+ and CD8+ cell DNA averaged about 3 ug. Study results and caveats: Statistical testing detected no significant gap in CD8+ Simpson's diversity between patients and controls. Patients shared just under 30 CD8+ CDR3 sequences with controls.

Before being chosen for sequencing, patients had shown CD8+CD57+ cell expansion by flow cytometry. Patients were treatment-naive when blood was sampled. The CDR3 length is 15 residues. V was cut by 3 bases and J by 0 bases, with 11 bases left in between. Looked up from germline, CDR1 is ENHRY and CDR2 is SYGVKD. Genomic DNA templated the TCR beta VDJ and CDR3 profiling. TCRdb called the reads again in MiXCR, with one record for every CDR3 protein. This table has about 160,000 distinct CDR3 sequences, approximately 44% appearing once. The chain has TRBV10-3 and TRBJ1-1, with D unclear. Sequences were obtained from sorted CD4+, CD8+, or CD8+CD57+ T cells (not recorded which) from PBMCs. The source is a human donor with aplastic anemia. The CDR3 DNA is TGTGCCATCAGTGAAGTACAAGGGATGAACACTGAAGCTTTCTTT. The encoded protein is CAISEVQGMNTEAFF.